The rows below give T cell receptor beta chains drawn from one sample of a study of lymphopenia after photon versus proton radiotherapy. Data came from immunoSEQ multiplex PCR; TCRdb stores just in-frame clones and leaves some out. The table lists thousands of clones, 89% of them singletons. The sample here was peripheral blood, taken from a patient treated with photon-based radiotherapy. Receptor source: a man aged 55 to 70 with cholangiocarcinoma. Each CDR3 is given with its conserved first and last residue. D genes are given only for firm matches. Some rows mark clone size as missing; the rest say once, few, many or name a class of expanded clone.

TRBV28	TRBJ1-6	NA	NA	CASSTGLSSPLHF	TGTGCCAGCAGCACAGGGTTAAGTTCACCCCTCCACTTT
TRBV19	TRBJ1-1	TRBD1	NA	CAAQGGMNTEAFF	TGTGCCGCCCAAGGGGGCATGAACACTGAAGCTTTCTTT
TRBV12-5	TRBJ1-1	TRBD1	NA	CASGTGQGNPQTEAFF	TGTGCTAGTGGTACAGGACAGGGAAACCCCCAAACTGAAGCTTTCTTT
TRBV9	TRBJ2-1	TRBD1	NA	CASSPTGGSEQFF	TGTGCCAGCAGCCCGACAGGGGGCTCTGAGCAGTTCTTC
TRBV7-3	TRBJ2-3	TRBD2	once	CASSWHTGGVTDTQYF	TGTGCCAGCAGCTGGCATACGGGAGGGGTCACAGATACGCAGTATTTT
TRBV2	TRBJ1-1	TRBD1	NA	CASSELGQGAEAFF	TGTGCCAGCAGTGAGTTAGGCCAGGGGGCTGAAGCTTTCTTT
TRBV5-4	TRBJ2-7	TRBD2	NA	CASSPTRASGRNEQYF	TGTGCCAGCAGCCCAACCCGGGCTAGCGGGAGAAACGAGCAGTACTTC
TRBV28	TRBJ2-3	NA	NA	CASSPNHHDTQYF	TGTGCCAGCAGCCCTAATCACCACGATACGCAGTATTTT
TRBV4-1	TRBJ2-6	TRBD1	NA	CASSPWGDREIRGANVLTF	TGCGCCAGCAGCCCTTGGGGGGACAGGGAAATACGTGGGGCCAACGTCCTGACTTTC
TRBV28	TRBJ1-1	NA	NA	CASSLISVNTEAFF	TGTGCCAGCAGTTTAATATCCGTGAACACTGAAGCTTTCTTT
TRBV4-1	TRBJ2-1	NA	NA	CASSQDRLDPIPIF	TGCGCCAGCAGCCAAGATCGGCTAGACCCAATACCGATCTTC
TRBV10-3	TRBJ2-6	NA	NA	CAISEDGDGSGANVLTF	TGTGCCATCAGTGAAGATGGTGACGGCTCTGGGGCCAACGTCCTGACTTTC
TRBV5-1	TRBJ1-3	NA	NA	CASSLARGGFSGNTIYF	TGCGCCAGCAGCTTGGCCCGGGGAGGTTTCTCTGGAAACACCATATATTTT
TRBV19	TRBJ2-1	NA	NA	CASSITGANNEQFF	TGTGCCAGTAGTATTACTGGGGCGAACAATGAGCAGTTCTTC
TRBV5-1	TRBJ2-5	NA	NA	CASSVQETQYF	TGCGCCAGCAGCGTCCAAGAGACCCAGTACTTC
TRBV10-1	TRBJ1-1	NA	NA	CASSPGQNTEAFF	TGCGCCAGCAGCCCGGGACAGAACACTGAAGCTTTCTTT
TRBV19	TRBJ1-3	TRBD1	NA	CASGRWTGSSGNTIYF	TGTGCCAGTGGGAGATGGACAGGTTCCTCTGGAAACACCATATATTTT
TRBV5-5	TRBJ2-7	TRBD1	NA	CASSFGDRGYEQYF	TGTGCCAGCAGCTTTGGGGACAGGGGTTACGAGCAGTACTTC
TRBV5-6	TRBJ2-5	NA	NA	CASSLGVQETQYF	TGTGCCAGCAGCTTGGGGGTCCAAGAGACCCAGTACTTC
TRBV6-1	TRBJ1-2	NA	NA	CASTPTRMNYGYTF	TGTGCCAGCACCCCGACAAGGATGAACTATGGCTACACCTTC
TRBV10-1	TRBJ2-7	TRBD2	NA	CASSYGLAGTYEQYF	TGCGCCAGCAGTTATGGACTAGCGGGTACCTACGAGCAGTACTTC
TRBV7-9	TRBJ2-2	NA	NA	CASSLAAGAHSTGELFF	TGTGCCAGCAGCTTAGCCGCAGGGGCTCATAGCACCGGGGAGCTGTTTTTT
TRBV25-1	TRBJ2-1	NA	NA	CASSEVAAVSYNEQFF	TGTGCCAGCAGTGAAGTAGCGGCGGTCTCCTACAATGAGCAGTTCTTC
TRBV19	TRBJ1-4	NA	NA	CASSIRGTAEKLFF	TGTGCCAGTAGTATAAGAGGGACGGCTGAAAAACTGTTTTTT
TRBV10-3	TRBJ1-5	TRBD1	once	CAISEWGDRGQPQHF	TGTGCCATCAGTGAGTGGGGGGACAGAGGACAGCCCCAGCATTTT
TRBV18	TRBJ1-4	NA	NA	CASSPIAQGGSEKLFF	TGTGCCAGCTCACCCATCGCCCAGGGCGGTAGTGAAAAACTGTTTTTT
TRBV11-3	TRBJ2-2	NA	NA	CASLPGPARGDTGELFF	TGTGCCAGCCTTCCCGGTCCGGCGAGAGGGGACACCGGGGAGCTGTTTTTT
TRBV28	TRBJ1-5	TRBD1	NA	CASSPTGGGNQPQHF	TGTGCCAGCAGTCCTACAGGGGGCGGTAATCAGCCCCAGCATTTT
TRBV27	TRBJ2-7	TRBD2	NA	CASSTLAGYSYEQYF	TGTGCCAGCAGTACACTAGCGGGTTACTCCTACGAGCAGTACTTC
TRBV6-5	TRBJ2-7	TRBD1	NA	CASSYGQGAYEQYF	TGTGCCAGCAGTTACGGACAGGGAGCCTACGAGCAGTACTTC
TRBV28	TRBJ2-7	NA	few	CASSLLSGANYEQYF	TGTGCCAGCAGTTTATTGTCAGGGGCCAACTACGAGCAGTACTTC
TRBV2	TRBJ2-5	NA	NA	CASAVSENQETQYF	TGTGCCTCGGCGGTGAGCGAAAACCAAGAGACCCAGTACTTC
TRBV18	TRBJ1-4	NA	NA	CASSLGQDNEKLFF	TGTGCCAGCTCACTAGGGCAGGACAATGAAAAACTGTTTTTT
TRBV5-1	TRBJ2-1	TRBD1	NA	CASSLAGQEPGNEQFF	TGCGCCAGCAGCTTGGCCGGACAGGAGCCTGGCAATGAGCAGTTCTTC
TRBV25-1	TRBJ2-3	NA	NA	CASTTLAGTDTQYF	TGTGCCAGCACTACACTAGCCGGCACAGATACGCAGTATTTT
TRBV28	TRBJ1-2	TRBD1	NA	CASSFAGQGYDGYTF	TGTGCCAGCAGTTTCGCGGGACAGGGCTACGATGGCTACACCTTC
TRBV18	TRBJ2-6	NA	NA	CASSPVQGDPTANVLTF	TGTGCCAGCTCACCAGTCCAGGGAGACCCCACGGCCAACGTCCTGACTTTC
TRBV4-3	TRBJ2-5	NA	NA	CASSQDRTLPVAQYF	TGCGCCAGCAGCCAAGATAGGACACTGCCGGTGGCCCAGTACTTC
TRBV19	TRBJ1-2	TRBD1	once	CASSLDRGILVGYTF	TGTGCCAGTAGTCTCGACAGGGGAATTCTTGTTGGCTACACCTTC
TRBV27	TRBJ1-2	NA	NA	CASTLRQNGNYGYTF	TGTGCCAGCACCTTGCGACAGAACGGCAATTATGGCTACACCTTC
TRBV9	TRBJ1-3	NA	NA	CASSAGHGQSGNTIYF	TGTGCCAGCAGCGCGGGACATGGACAGTCAGGAAACACCATATATTTT
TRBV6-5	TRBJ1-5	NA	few	CASSYGRNQPQHF	TGTGCCAGCAGTTACGGGCGGAATCAGCCCCAGCATTTT
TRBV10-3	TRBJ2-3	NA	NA	CTISEWRGGTDTQYF	TGTACCATCAGTGAATGGAGGGGGGGCACAGATACGCAGTATTTT
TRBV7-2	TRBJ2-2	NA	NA	CASSLVGAGNTGELFF	TGTGCCAGCAGCTTAGTTGGGGCAGGGAACACCGGGGAGCTGTTTTTT
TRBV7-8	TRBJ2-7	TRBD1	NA	CASSGQTGANEQYF	TGTGCCAGCAGCGGACAGACAGGGGCCAACGAGCAGTACTTC
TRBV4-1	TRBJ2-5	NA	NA	CASSLQAGRETQYF	TGCGCCAGCAGCCTGCAGGCAGGGCGAGAGACCCAGTACTTC
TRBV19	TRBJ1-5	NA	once	CASSRGLSQPQHF	TGTGCCAGTAGTAGGGGCTTGAGTCAGCCCCAGCATTTT
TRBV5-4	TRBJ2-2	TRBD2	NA	CASSPGTSGGSGELFF	TGTGCCAGCAGCCCGGGGACTAGCGGGGGGTCCGGGGAGCTGTTTTTT
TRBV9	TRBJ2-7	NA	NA	CASSVGSDGSYEQYF	TGTGCCAGCAGCGTAGGGAGTGACGGATCCTACGAGCAGTACTTC
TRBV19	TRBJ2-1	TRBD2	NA	CASSSGLGLYNEQFF	TGTGCCAGTAGTAGTGGACTAGGACTATACAATGAGCAGTTCTTC
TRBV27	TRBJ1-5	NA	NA	CASRSNREANQPQHF	TGTGCCAGCAGATCGAACAGGGAAGCGAATCAGCCCCAGCATTTT
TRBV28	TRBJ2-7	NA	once	CASTPRGGNPYEQYF	TGTGCCAGCACCCCGAGGGGGGGGAATCCCTACGAGCAGTACTTC
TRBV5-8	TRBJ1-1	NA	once	CASSSNNPGGNTEAFF	TGTGCCAGCAGCTCAAACAACCCGGGGGGGAACACTGAAGCTTTCTTT
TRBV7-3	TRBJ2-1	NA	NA	CASSDPGHNNEQFF	TGTGCCAGCAGCGACCCGGGACACAACAATGAGCAGTTCTTC
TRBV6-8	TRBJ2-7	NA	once	CASSYSCSGKPYEQYF	TGTGCCAGCAGTTACTCGTGTTCAGGGAAACCCTACGAGCAGTACTTC
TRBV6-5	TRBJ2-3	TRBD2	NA	CASSKLAGGTDTQYF	TGTGCCAGCAGTAAACTAGCGGGAGGCACAGATACGCAGTATTTT
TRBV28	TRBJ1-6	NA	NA	CASSSGRANSPLHF	TGTGCCAGCAGTTCTGGACGGGCTAATTCACCCCTCCACTTT
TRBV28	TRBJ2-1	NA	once	CASSLDTYYNEQFF	TGTGCCAGCAGTTTAGACACGTACTACAATGAGCAGTTCTTC
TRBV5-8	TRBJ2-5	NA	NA	CASSFSRQKETQYF	TGTGCCAGCAGCTTTTCGAGACAGAAAGAGACCCAGTACTTC